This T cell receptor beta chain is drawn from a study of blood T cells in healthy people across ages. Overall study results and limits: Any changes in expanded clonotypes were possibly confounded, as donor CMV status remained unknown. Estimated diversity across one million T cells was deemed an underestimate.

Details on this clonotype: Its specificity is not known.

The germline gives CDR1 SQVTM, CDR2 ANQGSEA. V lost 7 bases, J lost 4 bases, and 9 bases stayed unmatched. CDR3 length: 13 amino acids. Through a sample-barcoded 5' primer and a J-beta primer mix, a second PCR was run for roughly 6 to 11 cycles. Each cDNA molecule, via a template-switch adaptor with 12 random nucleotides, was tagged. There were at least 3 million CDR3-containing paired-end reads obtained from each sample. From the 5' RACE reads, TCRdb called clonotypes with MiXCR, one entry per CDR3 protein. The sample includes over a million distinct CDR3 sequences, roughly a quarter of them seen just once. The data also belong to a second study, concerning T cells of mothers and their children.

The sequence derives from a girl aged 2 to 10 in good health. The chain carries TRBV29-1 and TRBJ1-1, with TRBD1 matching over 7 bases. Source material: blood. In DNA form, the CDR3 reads TGCAGCGCTTCGGACAGGACGCCCACTGAAGCTTTCTTT. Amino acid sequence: CSASDRTPTEAFF.